Listed below are T cell receptor beta chains from one sample, sequenced in a study of OX40 agonist ivuxolimab in advanced cancers. Here immunoSEQ multiplex PCR was the method, and the copy in TCRdb shows in-frame clones only, minus some. Of fewer than 25,000 clones detected, 75% to 90% appear once; the ten largest clones hold 35% to 45%. The sample in question was CD4+ or CD8+ T cells sorted from blood, obtained in a trial of the OX40 agonist ivuxolimab. The receptors shown here come from an adult with an advanced solid tumor such as melanoma, head and neck, liver or kidney cancer. CDR3s include the opening cysteine and the closing phenylalanine or tryptophan. Some rows have no size entry. The others give once, few or many, or a class for an expanded clone.

j_call | v_call | clone_size | cdr3_aa
TRBJ1-1 | TRBV2 | medium-sized | CASSESTTEAFF
TRBJ2-1 | TRBV4-1 | . | CASSQVTGAERGEQFF
TRBJ2-5 | TRBV7-8 | few | CASTLLAGGGKTQYF
TRBJ2-7 | TRBV2 | . | CAIDSNRSSYEQYF
TRBJ2-2 | TRBV27 | . | CASSLLLATGPTGELFF
TRBJ1-3 | TRBV9 | . | CASSVDLGAGNTIYF
TRBJ2-3 | TRBV19 | . | CASSGLAGTDTQYF
. | TRBV11-3 | once | CASSLDRRSYEQYF
TRBJ2-2 | TRBV11-2 | . | CASNNGGGQGRTGELFF
TRBJ2-6 | TRBV5-6 | . | CASSLALLSSGANVLTF
TRBJ2-2 | TRBV7-9 | . | CASRALNTGELFF
TRBJ1-2 | TRBV6-5 | . | CASSYSEGIYGYTF
TRBJ2-3 | TRBV6-5 | . | CASSYPGQGPTDTQYF
TRBJ1-1 | TRBV9 | . | CASSVGHKNTEAFF
TRBJ2-3 | TRBV7-9 | . | CASSLEGLTHPTDTQYF
TRBJ2-1 | TRBV5-4 | . | CASSLEDTPSYEQFF
TRBJ2-5 | TRBV19 | once | CASSIDGEETQYF
TRBJ2-2 | TRBV19 | . | CASSIPAARGITGELFF
TRBJ2-1 | TRBV6-5 | . | CASRIQLVVDEQFF
TRBJ2-7 | TRBV5-5 | . | CASSLGYEQYF
TRBJ2-1 | TRBV19 | . | CASSIGGGPYNEQFF
TRBJ2-3 | TRBV4-3 | . | CASSPHAEWGTDTQYF
TRBJ1-5 | TRBV6-5 | . | CASSWGGNQPQHF
TRBJ2-7 | TRBV27 | once | CASTPTPGLGTYEQYF
TRBJ2-1 | TRBV25-1 | . | CASQGAIAEVNEQFF
TRBJ2-5 | TRBV13 | . | CASSQRTGEGQETQYF
TRBJ1-2 | TRBV5-1 | . | CASSLYLGDNYGYTF
TRBJ1-4 | TRBV13 | . | CASSLGRMDEKLFF
TRBJ1-3 | TRBV9 | . | CASSVGNSGTIYF
TRBJ2-4 | TRBV6-5 | . | CASSRPKNIQYF
TRBJ2-7 | TRBV4-3 | . | CASSQEPTGTYEQYF
TRBJ2-3 | TRBV11-2 | . | CASSLRKGTDTQYF
TRBJ2-7 | TRBV27 | . | CASSFRVGEQYF
TRBJ2-3 | TRBV4-1 | . | CASSQGSTDTQYF
TRBJ2-7 | TRBV10-2 | . | CASTTIGTYPYEQYF
TRBJ2-1 | TRBV9 | . | CASSVAGGEGNEQFF
TRBJ2-1 | TRBV2 | once | CASKDRVGNEQFF
TRBJ2-1 | TRBV9 | . | CASSDSPSDYNEQFF
TRBJ2-1 | TRBV7-2 | . | CASSLKSGQAYNEQFF
TRBJ2-2 | TRBV9 | . | CASSASGGNTGELFF
TRBJ1-4 | TRBV28 | . | CASSLRDLGRDEKLFF